Below are 15 T cell receptor beta chains sequenced from a single sample in a study of OX40 agonist ivuxolimab in advanced cancers. The library was built by means of the immunoSEQ multiplex PCR assay. Here the immuneACCESS table is served through TCRdb, limited to in-frame sequences with V and J called. Missing clones are a known gap in these copies; in checked studies unresolved V genes cover under half, and the rest lacks a known reason. In all, the sample holds 75,000 to 100,000 clones, and roughly nine tenths of those were seen once. Around 6% of the sample is taken by the ten largest. The sample was CD4+ or CD8+ T cells sorted from blood, taken in a trial of the OX40 agonist ivuxolimab. Receptor source: an adult with an advanced solid tumor such as melanoma, head and neck, liver or kidney cancer.

The chain is built from TRBV6-4 and TRBJ1-1; D is ambiguous. The CDR3 loop spans 13 amino acids. Germline V gene data show CDR1 as MRHNA and CDR2 as SNTAGT. The V gene lost 6 bases and the J gene lost 4 bases, with 12 bases spanning the gap. The CDR3 loop reads CASRGGGGTEAFF. For the CDR3, the DNA is TGTGCCAGCAGAGGCGGAGGAGGCACTGAAGCTTTCTTT.

CDR3 in DNA: TGTGCCAGCAGCTTAGGCGCGGAGGTGGCCAAAAACATTCAGTACTTC. Residues: CASSLGAEVAKNIQYF. The chain employs TRBV7-9 and TRBJ2-4; D might be TRBD2 (5 bases). This CDR3 has 16 residues. Deletions cut 1 base from V and 1 base from J, with 11 bases between. From germline, CDR1 is SEHNR and CDR2 FQNEAQ (reference sequence).

This clone was found once. The chain is built from TRBV6-5 and TRBJ2-7; TRBD1 matches 7 bases. V lost 4 bases and J lost 1; bases outside the gene matches: 1. There are 13 residues in the CDR3. CDR1 is MNHEY and CDR2 is SVGAGI in the germline V gene. CDR3 sequence reads: CASSLDRSYEQYF. CDR3 nucleotides: TGTGCCAGCAGTTTGGACAGGTCCTACGAGCAGTACTTC.

The V gene is TRBV30, the J gene TRBJ2-3; 9 nucleotides match TRBD2. This CDR3 has 11 residues. Per germline, CDR1 GTSNPN and CDR2 SVGIG (reference sequence). V gave up 5 bases and J gave up 6 bases; unmatched junction bases: 0. The CDR3: CAWAGGDTQYF. The CDR3, as DNA: TGTGCCTGGGCGGGGGGGGATACGCAGTATTTT.

The chain joins TRBV29-1 to TRBJ1-2, with D perhaps matching TRBD1 (5 bases). CDR3 length equals 12 residues. Per the germline V gene, CDR1 is SQVTM and CDR2 is ANQGSEA. The CDR3 reads CTIKAGPGGYTF. The CDR3 DNA reads as TGCACAATCAAGGCGGGGCCTGGTGGCTACACCTTC. The variable domain in full, with the rest retrieved from reference TRBV29-1 and TRBJ1-2, is SAVISQKPSRDICQRGTSLTIQCQVDSQVTMMFWYRQQPGQSLTLIATANQGSEATYESGFVIDKFPISRPNLTFSTLTVSNMSPEDSSIYLCTIKAGPGGYTFGSGTRLTVV.

This rearrangement joins TRBV9 to TRBJ1-2; 7 positions match TRBD1. Trimming removed 2 bases from V and 8 bases from J; junction bases left unmatched: 12. Germline lookup yields CDR1 SGDLS and CDR2 YYNGEE. This CDR3 contains 15 residues. CDR3 in amino acids: CASSVEKPGGRGYTF. In nucleotides, the CDR3 is TGTGCCAGCAGCGTTGAAAAACCAGGGGGACGGGGCTACACCTTC.

V gene TRBV29-1 combines with J gene TRBJ2-1; 11 bases fit TRBD1. Germline V lookup: CDR1 SQVTM, CDR2 ANQGSEA. The ends lost 6 bases at V and 4 bases at J; junction bases unmatched: 5. This CDR3 contains 14 residues. In DNA form, the CDR3 reads TGCAGCGTCAACCGGGACAGGGGGTACAATGAGCAGTTCTTC. Protein product: CSVNRDRGYNEQFF.

The rearrangement uses TRBV10-3 and TRBJ1-2; no firm D call. The CDR3 spans 13 residues. The germline CDR1 and CDR2 sequences are ENHRY and SYGVKD. V was pared by 8 bases and J by 1 base, with 11 bases between. As DNA, the CDR3 is TGTGCCATCTCTAGCGGGATTAACTATGGCTACACCTTC. Translating gives CAISSGINYGYTF.

This chain uses TRBV7-9 with TRBJ2-7, with TRBD1 matching 10 bases. The CDR3 is made up of 15 amino acids. The germline CDR1 and CDR2 sequences are SEHNR and FQNEAQ (reference sequence). The J segment lost 3 bases and the V segment lost 1 base, leaving 3 bases of the junction unmatched. CDR3 sequence (DNA): TGTGCCAGCAGCTTAGTGACAGGGGGCCTCTACGAGCAGTACTTC. Translating gives CASSLVTGGLYEQYF. Variable domain in full (rest from reference TRBV7-9 and TRBJ2-7): DTGVSQNPRHKITKRGQNVTFRCDPISEHNRLYWYRQTLGQGPEFLTYFQNEAQLEKSRLLSDRFSAERPKGSFSTLEIQRTEQGDSAMYLCASSLVTGGLYEQYFGPGTRLTVT.

V gene TRBV30 combines with J gene TRBJ1-2, with a weak D call TRBD1 (5 bases). Trimming removed 2 bases at V and 2 bases at J, with 15 bases between. Germline CDR1 GTSNPN, CDR2 SVGIG (reference sequence). The CDR3 runs to 15 residues. The DNA for the CDR3 is TGTGCCTGGAGTCATAGGGCCGGGGGAAACTATGGCTACACCTTC. This encodes CAWSHRAGGNYGYTF.

This clone came up once. The chain carries TRBV19 and TRBJ1-4, with D maybe TRBD1 (6 bases). CDR1 and CDR2 (germline): LNHDA, SQIVND (reference sequence). The V and J ends lost 5 bases and 3 bases respectively, with 13 bases between them. The CDR3 length is 15 residues. DNA for the CDR3: TGTGCCAGTAGTGCTTCGTGGGGGCCTAATGAAAAACTGTTTTTT. Residues: CASSASWGPNEKLFF.

The J gene is TRBJ2-7, the V gene TRBV5-6, with 9 bases identical to TRBD2. The junction had 8 bases not matched to a gene; V was cut back by 5 bases and J by 2 bases. CDR3 length: 15 residues. Looked up from germline, CDR1 is SGHDT and CDR2 is YYEEEE. CDR3 DNA: TGTGCCAGCAGTCTCACCGGGACTAGCCCCTACGAGCAGTACTTC. Translation: CASSLTGTSPYEQYF.

This chain links TRBV11-3 with TRBJ1-1; D gene unclear. The CDR3 consists of 11 residues. The V end lost 5 bases, the J end lost 2 bases, and 3 bases lay between the germline ends. Per the germline V gene, CDR1 is SGHNT and CDR2 is YENEEA. The CDR3 reads CASSPNTEAFF. CDR3 bases: TGTGCCAGCAGCCCAAACACTGAAGCTTTCTTT. Variable domain in full (rest from reference TRBV11-3 and TRBJ1-1): EAGVVQSPRYKIIEKKQPVAFWCNPISGHNTLYWYLQNLGQGPELLIRYENEEAVDDSQLPKDRFSAERLKGVDSTLKIQPAELGDSAVYLCASSPNTEAFFGQGTRLTVV.

This clone showed up just once. Germline is not matched at one junction end, which may reflect a read error. The rearrangement joins TRBV7-7 to TRBJ2-5; 7 nucleotides agree with TRBD2. This CDR3 is built from 15 residues. The germline V gene has CDR1 SSHAT and CDR2 FNYEAQ (reference sequence). Here the CDR3 reads CASSLAGGYQETQYF. CDR3 in DNA: TGTGCTAGCAGCTTAGCGGGCGGGTACCAAGAGACCCAGTACTTC.

The V gene is TRBV10-3, the J gene TRBJ1-2; D might be TRBD1 (6 bases). V was clipped by 6 bases and J by 1 base, with 18 bases between them. The CDR3 runs 16 residues. The V gene's germline CDR1 is ENHRY and CDR2 SYGVKD. The CDR3 DNA follows: TGTGCCATCAGGGCTAGTGGGGGCGAACTTAACTATGGCTACACCTTC. Translation gives CAIRASGGELNYGYTF.